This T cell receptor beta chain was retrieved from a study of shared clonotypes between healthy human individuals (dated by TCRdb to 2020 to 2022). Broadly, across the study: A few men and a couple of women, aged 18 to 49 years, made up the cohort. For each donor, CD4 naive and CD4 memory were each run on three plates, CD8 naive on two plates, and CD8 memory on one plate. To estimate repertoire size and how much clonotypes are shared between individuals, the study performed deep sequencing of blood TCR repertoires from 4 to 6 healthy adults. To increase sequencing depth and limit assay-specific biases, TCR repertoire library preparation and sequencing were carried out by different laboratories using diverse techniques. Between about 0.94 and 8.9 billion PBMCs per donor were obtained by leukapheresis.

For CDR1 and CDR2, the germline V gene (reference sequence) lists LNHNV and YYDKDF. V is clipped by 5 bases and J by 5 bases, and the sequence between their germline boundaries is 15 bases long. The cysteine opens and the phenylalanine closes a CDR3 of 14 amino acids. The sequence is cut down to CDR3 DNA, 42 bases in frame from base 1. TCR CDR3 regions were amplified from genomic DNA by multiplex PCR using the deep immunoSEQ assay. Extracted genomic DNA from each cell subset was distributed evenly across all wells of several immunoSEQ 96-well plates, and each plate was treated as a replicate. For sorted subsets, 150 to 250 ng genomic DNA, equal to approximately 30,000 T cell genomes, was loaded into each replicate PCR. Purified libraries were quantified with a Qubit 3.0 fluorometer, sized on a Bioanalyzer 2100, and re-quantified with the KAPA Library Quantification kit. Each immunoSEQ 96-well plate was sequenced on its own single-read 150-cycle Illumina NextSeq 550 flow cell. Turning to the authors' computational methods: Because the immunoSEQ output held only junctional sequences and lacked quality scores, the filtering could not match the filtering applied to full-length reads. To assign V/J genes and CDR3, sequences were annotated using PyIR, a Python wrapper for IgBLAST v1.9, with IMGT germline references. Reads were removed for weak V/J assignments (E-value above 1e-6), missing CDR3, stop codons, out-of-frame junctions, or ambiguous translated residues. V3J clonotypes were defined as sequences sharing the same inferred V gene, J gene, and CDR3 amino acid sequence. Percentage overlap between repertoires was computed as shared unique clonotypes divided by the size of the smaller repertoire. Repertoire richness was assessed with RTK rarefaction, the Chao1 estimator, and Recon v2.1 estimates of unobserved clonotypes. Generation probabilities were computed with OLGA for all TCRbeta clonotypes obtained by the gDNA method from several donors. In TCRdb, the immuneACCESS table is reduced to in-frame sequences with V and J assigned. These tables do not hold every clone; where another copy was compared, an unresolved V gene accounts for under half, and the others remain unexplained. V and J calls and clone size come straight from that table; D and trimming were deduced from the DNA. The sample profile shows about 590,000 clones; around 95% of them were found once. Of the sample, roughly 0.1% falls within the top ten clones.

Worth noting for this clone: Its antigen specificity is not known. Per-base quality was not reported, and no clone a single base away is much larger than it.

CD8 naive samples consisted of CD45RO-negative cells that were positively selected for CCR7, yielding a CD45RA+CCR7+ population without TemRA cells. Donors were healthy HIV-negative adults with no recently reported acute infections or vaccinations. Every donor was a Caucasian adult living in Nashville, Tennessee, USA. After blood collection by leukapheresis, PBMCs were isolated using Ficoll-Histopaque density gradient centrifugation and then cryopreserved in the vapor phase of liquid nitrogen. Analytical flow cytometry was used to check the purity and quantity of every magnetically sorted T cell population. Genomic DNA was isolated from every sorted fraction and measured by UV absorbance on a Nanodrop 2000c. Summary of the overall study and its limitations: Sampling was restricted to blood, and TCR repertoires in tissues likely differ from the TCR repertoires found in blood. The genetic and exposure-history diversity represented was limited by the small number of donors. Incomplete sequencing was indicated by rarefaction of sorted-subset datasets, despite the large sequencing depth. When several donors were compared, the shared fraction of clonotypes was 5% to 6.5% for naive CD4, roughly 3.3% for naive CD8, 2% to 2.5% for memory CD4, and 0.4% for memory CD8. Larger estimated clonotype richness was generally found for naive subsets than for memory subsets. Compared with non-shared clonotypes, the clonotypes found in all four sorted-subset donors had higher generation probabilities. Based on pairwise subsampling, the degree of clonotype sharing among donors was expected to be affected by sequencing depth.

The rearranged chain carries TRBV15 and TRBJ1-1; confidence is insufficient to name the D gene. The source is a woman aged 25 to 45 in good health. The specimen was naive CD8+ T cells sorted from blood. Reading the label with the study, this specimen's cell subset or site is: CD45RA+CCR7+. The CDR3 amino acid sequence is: CATSGVGPRTEAFF. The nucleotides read TGTGCCACCAGCGGCGTCGGGCCTCGGACTGAAGCTTTCTTT.